One sample yielded the 13 T cell receptor beta chains listed below, sequenced in a study of T-cell memory formation after mild COVID-19. Each CDR3 protein is one row after TCRdb ran MiXCR on the 5' RACE reads. The sample carries 250,000 to 300,000 distinct CDR3 sequences, roughly 15% recorded once. Sequences were obtained from PBMCs or a T cell subset sorted from them (not recorded which). The receptor set was obtained from a man in his late teens or twenties who had mild COVID-19 (a few samples of this study predate the infection). Cell type and time point are not known.

This clonotype showed up just a few times. The V call is TRBV4-2, the J call TRBJ1-2; D remains unclear. This CDR3 contains 15 residues. Per germline, CDR1 LGHNA and CDR2 YNFKEQ. Trimming stripped 0 bases from V and 4 bases from J, with 12 bases between. The CDR3 nucleotides read TGTGCCAGCAGCCAAGATCCCGGGCAGCCCTATGGCTACACCTTC. Translated: CASSQDPGQPYGYTF.

V usage is TRBV2 and J usage is TRBJ2-7, with 8 nucleotides matching TRBD1. Germline V gives CDR1 SNHLY, CDR2 FYNNEI. This CDR3 spans 13 amino acids. Losses at the gene ends were 4 bases for V and 3 bases for J; bases not matched to a gene: 2. DNA of the CDR3: TGTGCCAGCAGTGGGGACAGGCGCTACGAGCAGTACGTC. Protein sequence: CASSGDRRYEQYV.

For the CDR3, the DNA is TGTGCCAGCTTAGAGTTCCAGGGTCCCACTGAAGCTTTCTTT. Protein: CASLEFQGPTEAFF. The V and J genes are TRBV12-3 or TRBV12-4 and TRBJ1-1; TRBD1 might be the D (5 bases). The CDR3 has 14 residues. Trimming took 8 bases from V and 4 from J, leaving 17 bases between them.

The chain links TRBV27 to TRBJ2-7; D gene unclear. The V gene's germline CDR1 is MNHEY and CDR2 SMNVEV (reference sequence). CDR3 length equals 13 residues. Trimming removed 3 bases at V and 6 bases at J, with 12 bases between. The CDR3 loop is CASSFEQMGEQYF. The CDR3 DNA is TGTGCCAGCAGTTTCGAACAGATGGGCGAGCAGTACTTC.

The chain combines TRBV7-9 with TRBJ2-7; perhaps TRBD1 as D (6 bases). Trimming shortened V by 4 bases and J by 0 bases, and 13 bases separated the two germline ends. There are 15 residues in the CDR3. Germline loops: CDR1 SEHNR, CDR2 FQNEAQ (reference sequence). CDR3 sequence reads: CASSSDRSFSYEQYF. Here the CDR3 DNA reads TGTGCCAGCAGCTCCGACAGGTCGTTCTCCTACGAGCAGTACTTC.

This chain links TRBV6-2 or TRBV6-3 with TRBJ2-5; D is possibly TRBD2 (7 bases). The CDR3 has 18 amino acids. CDR1 MNHEY and CDR2 SVGEGT come from the germline V gene. V was trimmed by 4 bases and J by 1 base, leaving 22 bases between them. The CDR3 is CASSSYGGTGGPQETQYF. The CDR3 DNA reads TGTGCCAGCAGTTCCTACGGAGGTACCGGGGGGCCCCAAGAGACCCAGTACTTC.

This clonotype has ten or more counts. The V gene is TRBV6-4, the J gene TRBJ2-3, with D possibly being TRBD2 (6 bases). V lost 3 bases and J 6 bases, leaving 13 bases between the germline ends. Germline-derived CDR1 and CDR2 are MRHNA and SNTAGT. The CDR3 has 14 residues. DNA for the CDR3: TGTGCCAGCAGTGAGGCCCGGGGGATGGATACGCAGTATTTT. Its protein product is CASSEARGMDTQYF.

This clonotype has just a few counts. The rearrangement uses TRBV27 and TRBJ2-3; 7 bases align to TRBD1. Trimming took 10 bases from V and 2 from J; bases not matched to a gene: 6. This CDR3 has 13 amino acids. The germline V gene has CDR1 MNHEY and CDR2 SMNVEV (reference sequence). The CDR3 is CATHRGDTDTQYF. Here the CDR3 DNA reads TGTGCCACCCACAGGGGTGACACAGATACGCAGTATTTT.

This clonotype has a count of ten or more. This sequence joins TRBV5-1 and TRBJ2-1; D not certain. Germline CDR1 and CDR2: SGHRS and YFSETQ. The germline V and J ends were trimmed by 0 bases and 8 bases, with 3 bases remaining between them. The CDR3 covers 11 residues. The CDR3 sequence is CASSLEYEQFF. The CDR3 DNA is TGCGCCAGCAGCTTGGAATATGAGCAGTTCTTC.

This chain joins TRBV20-1 and TRBJ2-1, with D tentatively TRBD1 (6 bases). CDR1 and CDR2 from the germline V gene are DFQATT and SNEGSKA (reference sequence). This CDR3 spans 12 amino acids. Trimming stripped 8 bases from V and 6 bases from J, with 14 bases between. CDR3 bases: TGCAGTACCAAGGGGGTTTTCAATGAGCAGTTCTTC. It specifies CSTKGVFNEQFF.

Concerning this clonotype: The conserved closing phenylalanine or tryptophan is absent in this CDR3, likely reflecting a read error. The chain couples TRBV4-2 to TRBJ2-3, with unresolved D. CDR1 is LGHNA and CDR2 is YNFKEQ in the germline V gene. The CDR3 is 14 amino acids. Between the trimmed V and J ends, which lost 1 base and 11 bases, there was a span of 16 bases. The CDR3 loop reads CASSQGARPGWQYC. For the CDR3, the DNA is TGTGCCAGCAGCCAAGGGGCCAGGCCTGGGTGGCAGTATTGT.

There are a few counts of this clonotype. The gene calls are TRBV5-5 and TRBJ2-2; D remains ambiguous. The V end was cut by 0 bases, the J end by 4 bases, with 7 bases between. Looked up from germline, CDR1 is SGHKS and CDR2 is YYEKEE (reference sequence). The CDR3 has 14 amino acids. CDR3 coding DNA: TGTGCCAGCAGCTTGGCCAGGAGCACCGGGGAGCTGTTTTTT. Its translation is CASSLARSTGELFF.

The chain has TRBV11-2 and TRBJ1-1, with D perhaps TRBD1 (6 bases). CDR3 size: 14 residues. Deletions cut 1 base from V and 10 bases from J, with 16 bases between. CDR1 and CDR2 (germline): SGHAT, FQNNGV. The CDR3 loop reads CASSLVDGGIVAFF. The CDR3 DNA reads TGTGCCAGCAGCTTAGTCGACGGGGGCATTGTAGCTTTCTTT. The full variable domain, its missing parts supplied by reference TRBV11-2 and TRBJ1-1, is EAGVAQSPRYKIIEKRQSVAFWCNPISGHATLYWYQQILGQGPKLLIQFQNNGVVDDSQLPKDRFSAERLKGVDSTLKIQPAKLEDSAVYLCASSLVDGGIVAFFGQGTRLTVV.